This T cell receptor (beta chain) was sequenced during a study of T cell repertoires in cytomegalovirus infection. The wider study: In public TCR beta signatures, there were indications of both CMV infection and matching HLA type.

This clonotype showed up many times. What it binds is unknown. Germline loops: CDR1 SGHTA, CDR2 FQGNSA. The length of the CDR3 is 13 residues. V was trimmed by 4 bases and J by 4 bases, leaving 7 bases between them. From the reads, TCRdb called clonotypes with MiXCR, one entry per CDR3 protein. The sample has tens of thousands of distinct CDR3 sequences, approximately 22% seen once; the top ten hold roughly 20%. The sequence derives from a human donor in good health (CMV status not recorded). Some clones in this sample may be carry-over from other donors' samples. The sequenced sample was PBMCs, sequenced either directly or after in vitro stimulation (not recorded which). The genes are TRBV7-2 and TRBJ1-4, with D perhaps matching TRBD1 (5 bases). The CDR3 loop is CASSSGLNEKLFF. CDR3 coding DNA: TGTGCCAGCAGCTCGGGACTTAATGAAAAACTGTTTTTT.